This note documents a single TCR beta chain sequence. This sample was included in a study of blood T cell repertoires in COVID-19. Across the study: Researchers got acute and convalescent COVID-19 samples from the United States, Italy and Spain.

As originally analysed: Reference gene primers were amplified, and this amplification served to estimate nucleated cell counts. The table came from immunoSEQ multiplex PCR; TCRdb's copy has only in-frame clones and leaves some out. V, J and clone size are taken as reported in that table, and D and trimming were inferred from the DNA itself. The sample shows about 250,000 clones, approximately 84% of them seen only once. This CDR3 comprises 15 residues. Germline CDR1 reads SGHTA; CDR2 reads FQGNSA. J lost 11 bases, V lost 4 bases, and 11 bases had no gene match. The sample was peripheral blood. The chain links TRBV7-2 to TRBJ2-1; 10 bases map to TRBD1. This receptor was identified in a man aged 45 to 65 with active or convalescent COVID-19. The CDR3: CASSSVPGQGTKQFF. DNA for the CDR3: TGTGCCAGCAGCTCCGTCCCGGGACAGGGGACTAAGCAGTTCTTC.